This TCR beta chain is drawn from a study of TIL therapy for anti-PD-1-resistant metastatic lung cancer. The libraries were made with immunoSEQ v3. Assay used: immunoSEQ multiplex PCR; TCRdb lists only in-frame clones, some missing. The sample shows roughly 58,000 clones, 70% to 90% of them seen only once. Time point noted: pre-treatment sample, taken before nivolumab and TIL therapy. Enrollment ran from 2017 to early 2020. This CDR3 is 13 amino acids long. V was shortened by 0 bases and J by 1 base, with 4 bases between the two germline ends. Germline-derived CDR1 and CDR2 are SGHVS and FQNEAQ. This TCR derives from a person aged 25 to 80 with non-small cell lung cancer. This chain uses TRBV7-8 with TRBJ2-7; D is uncertain. The starting material was blood, obtained at baseline. CDR3 sequence: CASSLAFSYEQYF. The CDR3, as DNA: TGTGCCAGCAGCTTAGCATTTTCCTACGAGCAGTACTTC.